The 3 T cell receptor beta chains in this list originate from one sample, sequenced in a study of STAT5B mutations in CD4+ large granular lymphocyte leukemia. The data were produced by immunoSEQ multiplex PCR, yet TCRdb's version contains in-frame clones alone and is incomplete. In the table there are tens of thousands of clones, approximately 84% of which are singletons. The sample taken for sequencing was CD4+ T cells from blood buffy coats. The receptor source for this set is a human donor in good health.

This clone is a singleton in its sample. J is TRBJ2-3 and V is TRBV4-2; D gene ambiguous. CDR1 is LGHNA, CDR2 YNFKEQ, per germline. The CDR3 extends over 15 amino acids. Trimming took off 1 base at V and 0 bases at J, with 8 bases between the two ends. DNA for the CDR3: TGTGCCAGCAGCCAAGTATTGGCTAGCACAGATACGCAGTATTTT. Translated, it gives CASSQVLASTDTQYF.

This sequence joins TRBV7-2 and TRBJ2-1, with D hard to call. This CDR3 contains 14 residues. Germline values: CDR1 SGHTA, CDR2 FQGNSA. The V end was cut by 7 bases, the J end by 1 base, with 11 bases between. The CDR3: CASTSPGSYNEQFF. DNA of the CDR3: TGTGCCAGCACCTCTCCGGGTTCCTACAATGAGCAGTTCTTC.

This clone was counted only a few times. In DNA form, the CDR3 reads TGTGCCAGCAGTCCCCTTAATCAGCCCCAGCATTTT. Its translation: CASSPLNQPQHF. The chain employs TRBV6-5 and TRBJ1-5; D gene ambiguous. Germline V gene lookup returns CDR1 MNHEY and CDR2 SVGAGI. V gave up 5 bases and J gave up 4 bases, with 6 bases separating them. CDR3 length: 12 amino acids.